The entry below gives a single T cell receptor (beta chain) sequence along with its context. Its target is unknown. This specimen comes from a study of cytomegalovirus exposure and HLA in healthy donors. Study observations and caveats: The likely origin of a cluster of highly shared sequence variants was a sequencing artifact.

V shed 8 bases and J 8 bases; nucleotides not matched to a gene: 13. The CDR3 is 15 amino acids. Germline V gene lookup returns CDR1 MNHEY and CDR2 SMNVEV (reference sequence). A multiplex PCR was run with 60 Vbeta primers and 13 Jbeta primers. Using immunoSEQ multiplex PCR, the repertoire was profiled, and TCRdb retains in-frame clones only, with some absent. The sample carries approximately 210,000 clones, about 85% recorded once. Sequencing was performed on PBMCs. The V and J genes are TRBV27 and TRBJ1-4, with 8 nucleotides matching TRBD1. The receptor was isolated from a woman aged 50 to 60 in good health and CMV-seropositive. This chain's CDR3 is CASWPGGAGFEKLFF. For the CDR3, the DNA is TGTGCCAGCTGGCCAGGGGGCGCAGGGTTCGAAAAACTGTTTTTT.